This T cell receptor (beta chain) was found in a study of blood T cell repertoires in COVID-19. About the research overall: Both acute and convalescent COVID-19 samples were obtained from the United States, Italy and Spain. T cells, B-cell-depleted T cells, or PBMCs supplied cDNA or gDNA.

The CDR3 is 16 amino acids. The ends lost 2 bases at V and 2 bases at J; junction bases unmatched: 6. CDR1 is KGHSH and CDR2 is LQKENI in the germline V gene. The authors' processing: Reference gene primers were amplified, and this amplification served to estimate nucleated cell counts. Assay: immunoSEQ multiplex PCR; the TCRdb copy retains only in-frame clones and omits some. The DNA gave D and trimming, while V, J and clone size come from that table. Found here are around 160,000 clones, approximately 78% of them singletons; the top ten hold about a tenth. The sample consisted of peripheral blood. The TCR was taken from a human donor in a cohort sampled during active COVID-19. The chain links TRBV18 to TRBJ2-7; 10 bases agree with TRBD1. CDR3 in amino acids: CASSPMGQGITYEQYF. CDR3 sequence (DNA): TGTGCCAGCTCACCAATGGGACAGGGGATAACCTACGAGCAGTACTTC.